Below are 10 T cell receptor beta chains sequenced from a single sample in a study of blood T cell repertoires in COVID-19. Produced via immunoSEQ multiplex PCR; TCRdb's table is partial and in-frame only. Of roughly 90,000 clones detected, 80% appear once; the ten largest clones hold 10%. Sequencing was done on a sample of peripheral blood. The receptors derive from a woman aged 65 to 85 with acute or convalescent COVID-19.

The chain couples TRBV9 to TRBJ2-7; D remains ambiguous. Germline CDR1 SGDLS, CDR2 YYNGEE. Trimming pared 4 bases from V and 6 bases from J, leaving 17 bases between. This CDR3 has 14 amino acids. The CDR3 DNA reads TGTGCCAGCAGCCCCCACCCCCTCTCGGGCGAGCAGTACTTC. This gives the protein CASSPHPLSGEQYF.

This rearrangement joins TRBV12-3 or TRBV12-4 to TRBJ2-7; D might be TRBD2 (6 bases). V was shortened by 7 bases and J by 7 bases, with 17 bases between the two germline ends. CDR3 length equals 13 residues. CDR3: CASTFGGSGEQYF. DNA for the CDR3: TGTGCCAGCACCTTCGGGGGTTCAGGTGAGCAGTACTTC.

The rearrangement joins TRBV5-6 to TRBJ2-5; the match to TRBD2 covers 10 bases. V lost 4 bases, J lost 5 bases, and 11 bases stayed unmatched. The CDR3 has 16 amino acids. Germline assignment: CDR1 SGHDT and CDR2 YYEEEE. Written as DNA, the CDR3 is TGTGCCAGCAGCGCGACGGAACTAGCGGGGTTGGAGACCCAGTACTTC. Encoded protein: CASSATELAGLETQYF.

Here the CDR3 DNA reads TGTGCCAGCTCACCCGGACACCTCGGGAATGAAAAACTGTTTTTT. This sequence encodes CASSPGHLGNEKLFF. This sequence joins TRBV18 and TRBJ1-4, with D possibly being TRBD1 (5 bases). The ends were cut back, 3 bases at V and 5 bases at J, with 13 bases in the middle. Germline assignment: CDR1 KGHSH and CDR2 LQKENI. CDR3 length equals 15 residues.

CDR3 loop: CATGAGLRGYEQYF. The CDR3 DNA reads TGTGCCACCGGGGCGGGGCTTCGCGGCTACGAGCAGTACTTC. The chain has TRBV10-3 and TRBJ2-7; D perhaps matches TRBD2 (6 bases). The CDR3 extends over 14 amino acids. With 10 bases removed from V and 3 bases from J, the gap between germline ends came to 19 bases. Germline V CDR1 and CDR2: ENHRY, SYGVKD.

This chain links TRBV18 with TRBJ1-1, with TRBD1 identical over 9 bases. This CDR3 contains 15 residues. Germline V gene lookup returns CDR1 KGHSH and CDR2 LQKENI. Germline trimming cut 5 bases from V and 3 bases from J; bases unmatched to any gene: 7. The CDR3 DNA reads as TGTGCCAGCTCAGTACTGGGACAGGGTGACACTGAAGCTTTCTTT. Translating it yields CASSVLGQGDTEAFF.

The rearrangement joins TRBV28 to TRBJ1-2, with D possibly TRBD1 on 5 matching bases. The CDR3 covers 14 residues. Trimming cost V 6 bases and J 3 bases, with 14 bases left between them. Germline-derived CDR1 and CDR2 are MDHEN and SYDVKM. The CDR3: CASSGAQGYYGYTF. The CDR3 coding sequence is TGTGCCAGCAGCGGCGCGCAGGGTTACTATGGCTACACCTTC.

This clone came up a few times. The V and J genes are TRBV6-1 and TRBJ1-5; possibly TRBD1 for D (5 bases). Germline V CDR1 and CDR2: MNHNS, SASEGT. V lost 4 bases and J 0 bases, leaving 22 bases between the germline ends. The CDR3 is 19 amino acids. This CDR3 is CASSAQDRRLLISNQPQHF. DNA of the CDR3: TGTGCCAGCAGTGCCCAAGACAGAAGGCTTTTAATTAGCAATCAGCCCCAGCATTTT.

The rearrangement joins TRBV27 to TRBJ2-1; the D gene is possibly TRBD2 (5 bases). Germline V lookup: CDR1 MNHEY, CDR2 SMNVEV (reference sequence). V was clipped by 6 bases and J by 2 bases, with 14 bases between them. The CDR3 spans 15 residues. Here the CDR3 reads CASSQGGGPYNEQFF. CDR3 nucleotide sequence: TGTGCCAGCAGCCAAGGCGGCGGGCCCTACAATGAGCAGTTCTTC.

The table lists this clone with a few counts. The rearrangement uses TRBV6-1 and TRBJ2-7; 9 bases match TRBD1. This CDR3 is built from 15 residues. The V and J ends lost 0 bases and 3 bases, in that order; junction bases with no gene match: 3. The germline gives CDR1 MNHNS, CDR2 SASEGT. The CDR3, as DNA: TGTGCCAGCAGTGAAGCGGGACAGGGAGGCTACGAGCAGTACTTC. Amino acid sequence: CASSEAGQGGYEQYF.